This TCR beta chain was sequenced for a study of human T cells and chemical hapten exposure. Using its own MiXCR run on the RACE reads, TCRdb lists one record per CDR3 protein. The sample records about 380,000 distinct CDR3 sequences, around 6% being singletons. The sample's time point: patch test 2, 6 weeks after DPC sensitization. Treatment defined: therapeutic diphenylcyclopropenone sensitization with weekly scalp DPC. Investigators collected blood before applying each patch test. This clonotype was observed a handful of times. The CDR3 sequence is 12 residues long. The ends were cut back, 5 bases at V and 9 bases at J, with 11 bases in the middle. In germline, CDR1 is SNHLY, CDR2 FYNNEI.

This specimen was whole blood, taken in connection with sensitization to the hapten diphenylcyclopropenone (DPC). This receptor was obtained from a woman aged 18-35 years with alopecia areata. Some clones in this sample may be carry-over from other donors' samples. The chain carries TRBV2 and TRBJ1-5; D remains unclear. The CDR3 nucleotides read TGTGCCAGCAGTCCCCCGCGTCGGCCCCAGCATTTT. Its translation is CASSPPRRPQHF.